This T cell receptor (beta chain) was documented in a study of T-cell reconstitution after alpha-beta-depleted transplantation in children. The CDR3 contains 14 residues. Per the germline V gene, CDR1 is SGHRS and CDR2 is YFSETQ. V was pared by 6 bases and J by 0 bases, with 10 bases between. A library of TCRbeta sequences, prepared with unique molecular identifiers, was generated. Each CDR3 protein is one row after TCRdb ran MiXCR on the PCR reads. The profile covers about a million distinct CDR3 sequences, with around 30% appearing a single time and roughly 31% taken by the ten largest. Study outcomes and limitations: One year post-transplant, T-cell counts and diversity were largely derived from T cells produced anew.

This clonotype has at least ten counts. Its specificity is unknown. The chain carries TRBV5-1 and TRBJ2-1; a possible D gene is TRBD1 (6 bases). The sequence was obtained from a boy in the first two years of life who had a stem cell transplant for SCID, so the T cells may come from the graft donor. Here the sequenced sample was PBMCs, mostly from graft donor cells, taken 360 days after TCRalphabeta/CD19-depleted stem cell transplant. Written as DNA, the CDR3 is TGCGCCAGCAACAGGGTCAGCTCCTACAATGAGCAGTTCTTC. The encoded protein is CASNRVSSYNEQFF. Using reference TRBV5-1 and TRBJ2-1 for the parts outside the CDR3, the full variable domain is KAGVTQTPRYLIKTRGQQVTLSCSPISGHRSVSWYQQTPGQGLQFLFEYFSETQRNKGNFPGRFSGRQFSNSRSEMNVSTLELGDSALYLCASNRVSSYNEQFFGPGTRLTVL.